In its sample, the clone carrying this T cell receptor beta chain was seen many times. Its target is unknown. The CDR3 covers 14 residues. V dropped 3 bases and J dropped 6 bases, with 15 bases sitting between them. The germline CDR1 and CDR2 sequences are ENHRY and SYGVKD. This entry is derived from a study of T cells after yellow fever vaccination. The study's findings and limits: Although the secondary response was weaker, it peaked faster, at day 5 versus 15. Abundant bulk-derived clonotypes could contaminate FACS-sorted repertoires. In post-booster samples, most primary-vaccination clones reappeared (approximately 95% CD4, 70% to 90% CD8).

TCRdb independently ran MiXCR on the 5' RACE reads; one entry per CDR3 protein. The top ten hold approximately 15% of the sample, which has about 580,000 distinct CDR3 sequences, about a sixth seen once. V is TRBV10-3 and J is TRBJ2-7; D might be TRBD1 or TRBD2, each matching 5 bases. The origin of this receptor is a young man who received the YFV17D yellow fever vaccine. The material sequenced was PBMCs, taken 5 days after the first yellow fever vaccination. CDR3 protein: CAISDTKGRIEQYF. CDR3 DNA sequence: TGTGCCATCAGTGACACTAAGGGACGGATCGAGCAGTACTTC.